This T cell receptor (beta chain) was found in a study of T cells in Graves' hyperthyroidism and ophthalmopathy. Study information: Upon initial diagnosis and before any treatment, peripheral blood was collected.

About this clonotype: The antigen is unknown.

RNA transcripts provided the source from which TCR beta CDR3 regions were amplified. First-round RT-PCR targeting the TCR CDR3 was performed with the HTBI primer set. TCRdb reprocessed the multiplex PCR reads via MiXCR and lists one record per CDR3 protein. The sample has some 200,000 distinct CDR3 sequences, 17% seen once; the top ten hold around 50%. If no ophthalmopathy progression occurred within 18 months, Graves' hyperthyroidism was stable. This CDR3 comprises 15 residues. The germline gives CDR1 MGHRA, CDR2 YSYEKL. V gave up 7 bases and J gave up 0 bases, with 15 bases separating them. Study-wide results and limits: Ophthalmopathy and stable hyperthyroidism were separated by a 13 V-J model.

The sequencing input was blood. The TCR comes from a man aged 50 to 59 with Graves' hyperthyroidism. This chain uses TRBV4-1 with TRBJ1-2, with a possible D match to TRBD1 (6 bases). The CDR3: CASKQGAVSNYGYTF. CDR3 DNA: TGCGCCAGCAAACAGGGAGCAGTATCTAACTATGGCTACACCTTC.